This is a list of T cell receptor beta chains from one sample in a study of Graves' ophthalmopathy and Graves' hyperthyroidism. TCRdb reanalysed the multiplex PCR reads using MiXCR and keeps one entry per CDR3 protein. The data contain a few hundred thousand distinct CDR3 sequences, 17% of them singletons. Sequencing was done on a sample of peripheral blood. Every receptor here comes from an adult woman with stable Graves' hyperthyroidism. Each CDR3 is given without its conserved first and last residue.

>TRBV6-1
ASSARDGGNTEAF
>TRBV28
ASSPRRDSNQPQH
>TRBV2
ASSEEDRAMNTEAF
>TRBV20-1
SARRSAGGTSYEQY
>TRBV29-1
SVEEETEEAF
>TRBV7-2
AGSLGPYEQY
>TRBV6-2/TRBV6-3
ASLEGMQETQY
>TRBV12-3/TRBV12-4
ASSLAGTLRGNTGELF
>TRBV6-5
ASRTGTGSIEQY
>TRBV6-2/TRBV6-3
ASSYPLDSPTNTGELF
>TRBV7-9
ANSFQTGELF
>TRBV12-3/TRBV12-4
ASSFRRGRSNQPQH
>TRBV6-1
ASGVGPGETQY
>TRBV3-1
ASSQGAGARGYT
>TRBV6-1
ASSEAWGTGAAQETQY
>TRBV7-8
ASSPPDRWLTGELF
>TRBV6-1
ASGRTPYEQY
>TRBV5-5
ASRSTGTAYYGYT
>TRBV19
ASSMSLNTEAF
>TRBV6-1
ASSEDRVQPQH
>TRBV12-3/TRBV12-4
ASSHWGGGELF
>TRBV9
ASSVTRALGANVLT
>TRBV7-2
ASSLLAGGAGELF
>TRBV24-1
ATTPSEATGTGELF
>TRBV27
ASSFLGTSGSRDYEQY
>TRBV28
ASSPPRGFSYEQY
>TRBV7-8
ASSSPGPSGGVQY
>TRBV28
ASSFLDRNTGELF
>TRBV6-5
ASSYSQGNQPRH
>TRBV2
ASIPGSLNTEAF
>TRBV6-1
ASSRDGFYEQY
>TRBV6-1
ASSEPPRGYGYT
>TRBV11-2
ASSPAGTSGNPRGETQY
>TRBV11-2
ASSNEETQY
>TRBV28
ASSPLPRQGETQY
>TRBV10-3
AIRKDSSYEQY
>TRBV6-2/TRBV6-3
ASSYSKQTQY
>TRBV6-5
ASGAGTAEGTEAF
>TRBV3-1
ASSPVDSNSPLH
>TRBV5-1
ASSLAISTEQY
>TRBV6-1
ASSEISGNGYT
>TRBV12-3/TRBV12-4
ASRTLGPEKETQY
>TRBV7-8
ASSIRNVFSGANVLT
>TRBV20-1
SSRDNQETQY
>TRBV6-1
ASSERPKTAYGYT
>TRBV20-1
SASLGGIDIKY
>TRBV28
ASSLRTGNTEAF
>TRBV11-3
ASSLGFRGVYEQY
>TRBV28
ASSLRRGGTKAYEQY
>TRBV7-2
ASSSTLNTEAF
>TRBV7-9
ASSWGDEAF
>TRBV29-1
SVSRGDDEQY
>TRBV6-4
ASSVKAGETDTQY
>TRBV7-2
ASSFQAYSNQPQH
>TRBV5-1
ASSLGGETDTDTQY